The next 5 T cell receptor beta chains were all read from a single sample in a study of human T cells and chemical hapten exposure. The time point here: patch test 3, about 24 weeks after DPC sensitization. The sample's treatment: therapeutic diphenylcyclopropenone sensitization with weekly scalp DPC. In TCRdb, the RACE reads were re-called with MiXCR into one record per CDR3 protein. The table has roughly 200,000 distinct CDR3 sequences, 20% to 25% seen once. Specimen: whole blood, collected in connection with sensitization to the hapten diphenylcyclopropenone (DPC). The receptor set was obtained from a woman aged 40 to 49 with alopecia areata. Some clones in this sample may be carry-over from other donors' samples.

The chain combines TRBV7-2 with TRBJ1-5; D gene ambiguous. The CDR3 extends over 15 amino acids. From germline, CDR1 is SGHTA and CDR2 FQGNSA. The V end was cut by 1 base, the J end by 1 base, with 8 bases between. This chain's CDR3 is CASSLDGLSNQPQHF. In DNA form, the CDR3 reads TGTGCCAGCAGCTTAGACGGGCTGAGCAATCAGCCCCAGCATTTT.

This clonotype has only a few counts. The V gene is TRBV29-1, the J gene TRBJ2-3; 10 bases map to TRBD2. Trimming at V came to 5 bases and at J to 0 bases, leaving 2 bases not matched to a gene. Germline V gene sequence: CDR1 SQVTM, CDR2 ANQGSEA. The CDR3 totals 14 residues. The CDR3 here is CSVPTSGSTDTQYF. DNA for the CDR3: TGCAGCGTTCCGACTAGCGGGAGCACAGATACGCAGTATTTT.

This clonotype has a handful of counts. The genes are TRBV6-2 or TRBV6-3 and TRBJ2-5; 9 positions match TRBD2. The CDR3 loop spans 13 amino acids. In germline, CDR1 is MNHEY, CDR2 SVGEGT. V lost 11 bases and J lost 2; bases outside the gene matches: 6. CDR3 region: CAGRLAGQETQYF. The CDR3 DNA is TGTGCCGGCCGTCTAGCGGGACAAGAGACCCAGTACTTC.

The chain couples TRBV29-1 to TRBJ2-2; 9 nucleotides line up with TRBD1. CDR3 length: 14 residues. Per the germline V gene, CDR1 is SQVTM and CDR2 is ANQGSEA. J lost 3 bases, V lost 6 bases, and 5 bases had no gene match. In DNA, the CDR3 is TGCAGCGTCCGGGACAGGGTCGACACCGGGGAGCTGTTTTTT. It translates to CSVRDRVDTGELFF.

This clonotype occurred a few times. The chain links TRBV29-1 to TRBJ2-2; D is unresolved. The ends were cut back, 7 bases at V and 4 bases at J, with 13 bases in the middle. CDR3 length: 13 residues. In germline, CDR1 is SQVTM, CDR2 ANQGSEA. The CDR3 nucleotides are TGCAGCGGATTCCAGATGGGCACCGGGGAGCTGTTTTTT. This sequence encodes CSGFQMGTGELFF.